The source of this T cell receptor beta chain is a study of technical replicates of blood from a few donors. Some clones are missing from TCRdb's copy, which holds only in-frame ones; the method was immunoSEQ multiplex PCR. The sample yields 11,000 to 15,000 clones, 84% seen once. Trimming took 2 bases from V and 8 from J, leaving 10 bases between them. This CDR3 contains 13 residues. Germline CDR1 reads SGHNT; CDR2 reads YYREEE (reference sequence). This chain links TRBV5-4 with TRBJ1-4; weak D call: TRBD1 (5 bases). The sample was PBMCs. This TCR derives from a human donor in good health. CDR3 sequence (DNA): TGTGCCAGCAGCTTTATAGGGGCGGAAAAACTGTTTTTT. This encodes CASSFIGAEKLFF.